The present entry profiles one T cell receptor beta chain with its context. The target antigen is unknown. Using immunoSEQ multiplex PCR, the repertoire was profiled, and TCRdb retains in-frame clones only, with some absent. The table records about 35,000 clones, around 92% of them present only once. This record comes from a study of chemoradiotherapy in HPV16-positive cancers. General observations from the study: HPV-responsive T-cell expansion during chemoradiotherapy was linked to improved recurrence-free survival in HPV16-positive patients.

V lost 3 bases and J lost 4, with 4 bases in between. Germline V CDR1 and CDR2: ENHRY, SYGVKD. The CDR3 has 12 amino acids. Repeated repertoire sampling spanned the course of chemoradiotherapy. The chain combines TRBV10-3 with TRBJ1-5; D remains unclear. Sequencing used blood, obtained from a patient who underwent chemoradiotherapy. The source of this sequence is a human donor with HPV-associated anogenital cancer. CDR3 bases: TGTGCCATCAGTGAACAAAATCAGCCCCAGCATTTT. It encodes CAISEQNQPQHF.